The 26 T cell receptor beta chains presented below share a single source sample, sequenced in a study of Ad26.COV2.S vaccination and SARS-CoV-2 variants. The method was immunoSEQ multiplex PCR; TCRdb's version includes in-frame clones alone and lacks a portion of them. The sample lists about 98,000 clones, around 80% seen once, with 15% to 20% in the top ten. The sample in question was peripheral blood, obtained after recovery from COVID-19. Every receptor here comes from a human donor who had recovered from COVID-19.

The chain employs TRBV29-1 and TRBJ1-5; no definite D call. Germline V lookup: CDR1 SQVTM, CDR2 ANQGSEA. V gave up 2 bases and J gave up 0 bases, with 5 bases separating them. The CDR3 is 13 residues long. The CDR3 region is CSVESDSNQPQHF. In DNA form, the CDR3 reads TGCAGCGTTGAATCGGATAGCAATCAGCCCCAGCATTTT.

CDR3 amino acids: CASSRSPGEFYEQYF. In DNA, the CDR3 is TGTGCCAGCAGTCGCAGCCCAGGTGAATTCTACGAGCAGTACTTC. This chain connects TRBV27 to TRBJ2-7; D is ambiguous. This CDR3 has 15 residues. V lost 5 bases and J lost 3, with 17 bases in between. Germline CDR1 MNHEY, CDR2 SMNVEV (reference sequence).

The rearrangement uses TRBV5-6 and TRBJ2-7; D perhaps matches TRBD2 (6 bases). V was pared by 3 bases and J by 1 base, with 14 bases between. CDR3 length: 15 amino acids. The germline CDR1 and CDR2 sequences are SGHDT and YYEEEE. The chain's CDR3 is CASSSPREGSYEQYF. In DNA, the CDR3 is TGTGCCAGCAGCTCCCCGCGGGAAGGGTCCTACGAGCAGTACTTC.

J is TRBJ1-6 and V is TRBV28; no firm D call. V lost 11 bases and J 13 bases, leaving 18 bases between the germline ends. From germline, CDR1 is MDHEN and CDR2 SYDVKM. The CDR3 consists of 12 residues. The DNA of the CDR3 is TGTGCCTCCGCCGGTTATCAGCTTCCCCTCCACTTT. The encoded protein is CASAGYQLPLHF.

The rearrangement joins TRBV7-2 to TRBJ1-6; TRBD1 is a possible D gene (6 bases). Germline values: CDR1 SGHTA, CDR2 FQGNSA. V was cut by 1 base and J by 9 bases, with 13 bases left in between. CDR3 length: 15 amino acids. CDR3 protein: CASSLEGHIGSPLHF. DNA for the CDR3: TGTGCCAGCAGCTTAGAGGGACATATAGGTTCACCCCTCCACTTT.

This sequence joins TRBV29-1 and TRBJ1-1, with 10 bases that match TRBD1. The trim removed 4 bases at V and 4 bases at J, leaving 3 bases unmatched. This CDR3 region has 13 residues. Germline-derived CDR1 and CDR2 are SQVTM and ANQGSEA. CDR3 sequence (DNA): TGCAGCGTTGGAGGGACAGGGGTCACTGAAGCTTTCTTT. Translated: CSVGGTGVTEAFF. Together with reference TRBV29-1 and TRBJ1-1, the CDR3 gives the full variable domain: SAVISQKPSRDICQRGTSLTIQCQVDSQVTMMFWYRQQPGQSLTLIATANQGSEATYESGFVIDKFPISRPNLTFSTLTVSNMSPEDSSIYLCSVGGTGVTEAFFGQGTRLTVV.

The chain links TRBV7-2 to TRBJ1-5; no reliable D call. The V gene lost 2 bases and the J gene lost 4 bases, with 12 bases spanning the gap. Germline assignment: CDR1 SGHTA and CDR2 FQGNSA. This CDR3 comprises 15 residues. CDR3: CASSLTPQGNQPQHF. In DNA form, the CDR3 reads TGTGCCAGCAGCTTAACCCCCCAAGGGAATCAGCCCCAGCATTTT.

The V and J genes are TRBV4-3 and TRBJ1-6; 7 nucleotides line up with TRBD1. Germline V gives CDR1 LGHNA, CDR2 YSLEER. The CDR3 runs 15 residues. V shed 0 bases, J shed 7 bases, and the junction held 3 bases outside the gene matches. CDR3 amino acids: CASSQEGRGNSPLHF. CDR3 coding DNA: TGCGCCAGCAGCCAAGAGGGCAGGGGGAATTCACCCCTCCACTTT.

CDR3 sequence: CASSFGTGNEQYF. The CDR3 DNA is TGTGCCAGCAGCTTTGGGACAGGGAACGAGCAGTACTTC. The J gene is TRBJ2-7, the V gene TRBV5-4; TRBD1 matches 9 bases. This CDR3 has 13 amino acids. The V and J ends lost 2 bases and 5 bases, in that order; junction bases with no gene match: 2. Germline loops: CDR1 SGHNT, CDR2 YYREEE (reference sequence).

The genes are TRBV11-2 and TRBJ2-3; D not resolved. The length of the CDR3 is 12 residues. In germline, CDR1 is SGHAT, CDR2 FQNNGV. Trimming took 5 bases from V and 5 from J, leaving 8 bases between them. The CDR3 DNA follows: TGTGCCAGCAGCCCAAATCAAGATACGCAGTATTTT. Translation gives CASSPNQDTQYF.

V usage is TRBV5-1 and J usage is TRBJ2-7, with 10 bases that match TRBD1. Germline CDR1 is SGHRS and CDR2 is YFSETQ. The length of the CDR3 is 15 residues. Trimming removed 4 bases from V and 3 bases from J; junction bases left unmatched: 7. The CDR3 spells CASSTGQGGVYEQYF. The CDR3 nucleotides are TGCGCCAGCAGCACAGGACAGGGGGGTGTCTACGAGCAGTACTTC.

This clone has a single count. The CDR3 nucleotides are TGTGCCAGCAGCCTTGCGGATTTAGCGAAGGGAGAGACCCAGTACTTC. As protein: CASSLADLAKGETQYF. The chain is built from TRBV7-9 and TRBJ2-5; a weak D match, TRBD2 (5 bases). V shed 5 bases and J shed 4 bases, with 20 bases lying between them. Germline-derived CDR1 and CDR2 are SEHNR and FQNEAQ (reference sequence). The CDR3 length is 16 residues. The variable domain in full, completed from reference TRBV7-9 and TRBJ2-5, reads DTGVSQNPRHKITKRGQNVTFRCDPISEHNRLYWYRQTLGQGPEFLTYFQNEAQLEKSRLLSDRFSAERPKGSFSTLEIQRTEQGDSAMYLCASSLADLAKGETQYFGPGTRLLVL.

This sequence joins TRBV6-5 and TRBJ1-6, with a tentative D call TRBD1 (5 bases). Germline V gene lookup returns CDR1 MNHEY and CDR2 SVGAGI. The ends were cut back, 2 bases at V and 9 bases at J, with 14 bases in the middle. The CDR3 totals 15 residues. DNA of the CDR3: TGTGCCAGCAGTTACGATTGGGGCAGGAGTTCACCCCTCCACTTT. Its protein is CASSYDWGRSSPLHF.

The chain combines TRBV19 with TRBJ1-1; 8 nucleotides line up with TRBD1. CDR1 LNHDA and CDR2 SQIVND come from the germline V gene (reference sequence). The junction had 6 bases not matched to a gene; V was cut back by 6 bases and J by 6 bases. There are 13 residues in the CDR3. CDR3 in amino acids: CASRGTGPAEAFF. DNA of the CDR3: TGTGCCAGTAGGGGGACAGGCCCGGCTGAAGCTTTCTTT.

The chain carries TRBV18 and TRBJ1-2; TRBD1 might be the D (5 bases). The germline V gene has CDR1 KGHSH and CDR2 LQKENI. V was clipped by 3 bases and J by 5 bases, with 13 bases between them. This CDR3 comprises 14 residues. The CDR3 loop reads CASSPNGGKYGYTF. CDR3 in DNA: TGTGCCAGCTCACCGAATGGGGGTAAATATGGCTACACCTTC.

The rearrangement joins TRBV9 to TRBJ2-1; 9 bases agree with TRBD2. After removal of 0 bases from V and 8 bases from J, the junction contained 9 bases not matched to a gene. The CDR3 is 16 amino acids. Looked up from germline, CDR1 is SGDLS and CDR2 is YYNGEE. The CDR3, as DNA: TGTGCCAGCAGCGTAGGCCCGCGCGGGGGGGCCTATGAGCAGTTCTTC. It codes for CASSVGPRGGAYEQFF.

This clone was detected only once. The gene calls are TRBV2 and TRBJ1-6; weak D call: TRBD1 (5 bases). Trimming cost V 7 bases and J 7 bases, with 23 bases left between them. Germline V gives CDR1 SNHLY, CDR2 FYNNEI. The CDR3 contains 17 residues. CDR3 nucleotide sequence: TGTGCCAGCACCCGCCTTGGGGGTGGCTTGACAAATTCACCCCTCCACTTT. This sequence encodes CASTRLGGGLTNSPLHF.

This clone occurred a few times. This sample also contains other DNA sequences that code for the same CDR3. The chain couples TRBV3-1 (or the pseudogene TRBV3-2) to TRBJ1-4; D call uncertain. The V and J ends lost 1 base and 3 bases respectively, with 6 bases between them. Germline V gene data show CDR1 as LGHDT and CDR2 as YNNKEL (reference sequence). The length of the CDR3 is 14 residues. CDR3 residues: CASSQVRANEKLFF. The CDR3 region has the DNA TGTGCCAGCAGCCAAGTGAGGGCTAATGAAAAACTGTTTTTT.

This clone has a handful of counts. The gene calls are TRBV4-1 and TRBJ2-6; tentatively, D is TRBD1 (6 bases). The germline V gene encodes CDR1 MGHRA and CDR2 YSYEKL. V was pared by 0 bases and J by 2 bases, with 14 bases between. This CDR3 has 18 amino acids. CDR3 bases: TGCGCCAGCAGCCAAGATTCAGGGGAATTTGCTGGGGCCAACGTCCTGACTTTC. The encoded protein is CASSQDSGEFAGANVLTF.

The J gene is TRBJ2-3, the V gene TRBV7-3; either TRBD1 or TRBD2 may fit D (5 bases each). Germline V lookup: CDR1 SGHTA, CDR2 FQGTGA. The CDR3 sequence is 17 residues long. The ends were cut back, 2 bases at V and 2 bases at J, with 17 bases in the middle. CDR3 in DNA: TGTGCCAGCAGCTTAGGGGACGGCGACCCTTACACAGATACGCAGTATTTT. This encodes CASSLGDGDPYTDTQYF.

The chain joins TRBV5-5 to TRBJ1-6, with TRBD1 identical over 10 bases. CDR3 size: 17 residues. Germline trimming cut 1 base from V and 7 bases from J; bases unmatched to any gene: 8. In germline, CDR1 is SGHKS, CDR2 YYEKEE (reference sequence). CDR3 in amino acids: CASSLNLGQGKNSPLHF. The CDR3 region has the DNA TGTGCCAGCAGCTTGAATCTGGGACAGGGGAAAAATTCACCCCTCCACTTT.

Comment on this clone: Other DNA sequences in the sample encode the same CDR3. V gene TRBV5-1 combines with J gene TRBJ2-2; D may be TRBD1 or TRBD2 (5 bases each). V lost 1 base to trimming and J lost 4 bases, with 17 bases between them. This CDR3 is built from 17 residues. The germline CDR1 and CDR2 sequences are SGHRS and YFSETQ. CDR3 nucleotide sequence: TGCGCCAGCAGCTTGCGTCCTGCTGGGGGAAGCACCGGGGAGCTGTTTTTT. This gives the protein CASSLRPAGGSTGELFF.

The chain links TRBV10-3 to TRBJ1-5; the D is unclear. V shed 5 bases and J shed 2 bases, with 10 bases lying between them. Germline assignment: CDR1 ENHRY and CDR2 SYGVKD. There are 14 residues in the CDR3. In DNA, the CDR3 is TGTGCCATCAGTACGTTGCCCGGCAATCAGCCCCAGCATTTT. This codes for CAISTLPGNQPQHF.

The chain combines TRBV6-5 with TRBJ2-3; D gene unclear. V was cut by 3 bases and J by 2 bases, with 3 bases left in between. Germline CDR1 reads MNHEY; CDR2 reads SVGAGI. CDR3 length: 12 amino acids. In nucleotides, the CDR3 is TGTGCCAGCAGTTATCCCACAGATACGCAGTATTTT. This gives the protein CASSYPTDTQYF.

This clone was seen once. This chain connects TRBV5-6 to TRBJ2-2, with D uncertain. The CDR3 loop spans 14 amino acids. V was cut by 0 bases and J by 1 base, with 4 bases left in between. Germline CDR1 reads SGHDT; CDR2 reads YYEEEE. CDR3 DNA sequence: TGTGCCAGCAGCTTGGGCAAGAACACCGGGGAGCTGTTTTTT. Its protein product is CASSLGKNTGELFF.

The chain carries TRBV19 and TRBJ1-5, with a possible D match to TRBD1 (6 bases). V lost 6 bases and J lost 0, with 12 bases in between. The CDR3 is 15 residues long. The germline V gene encodes CDR1 LNHDA and CDR2 SQIVND (reference sequence). The CDR3: CASRQDRYSNQPQHF. CDR3 DNA: TGTGCCAGTAGACAAGACAGGTATAGCAATCAGCCCCAGCATTTT. Filled out from reference TRBV19 and TRBJ1-5, the complete variable domain reads DGGITQSPKYLFRKEGQNVTLSCEQNLNHDAMYWYRQDPGQGLRLIYYSQIVNDFQKGDIAEGYSVSREKKESFPLTVTSAQKNPTAFYLCASRQDRYSNQPQHFGDGTRLSIL.